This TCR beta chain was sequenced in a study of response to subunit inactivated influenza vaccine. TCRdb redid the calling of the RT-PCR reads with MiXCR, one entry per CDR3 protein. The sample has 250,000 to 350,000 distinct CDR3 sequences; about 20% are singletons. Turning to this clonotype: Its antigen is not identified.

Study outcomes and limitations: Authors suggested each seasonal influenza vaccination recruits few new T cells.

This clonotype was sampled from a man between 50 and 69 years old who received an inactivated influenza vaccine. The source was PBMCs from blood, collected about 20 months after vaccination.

CDR3 sequence: CASSRPAGADYEQFF. CDR3 sequence (DNA): TGTGCCAGCAGTCGTCCAGCGGGAGCTGATTATGAGCAGTTCTTC. The rearrangement links TRBV6-2 or TRBV6-3 to TRBJ2-1; TRBD2 agrees at 8 bases. V was pared by 5 bases and J by 8 bases, with 11 bases of the junction left unmatched. CDR3 length equals 15 residues. The germline V gene encodes CDR1 MNHEY and CDR2 SVGEGT.